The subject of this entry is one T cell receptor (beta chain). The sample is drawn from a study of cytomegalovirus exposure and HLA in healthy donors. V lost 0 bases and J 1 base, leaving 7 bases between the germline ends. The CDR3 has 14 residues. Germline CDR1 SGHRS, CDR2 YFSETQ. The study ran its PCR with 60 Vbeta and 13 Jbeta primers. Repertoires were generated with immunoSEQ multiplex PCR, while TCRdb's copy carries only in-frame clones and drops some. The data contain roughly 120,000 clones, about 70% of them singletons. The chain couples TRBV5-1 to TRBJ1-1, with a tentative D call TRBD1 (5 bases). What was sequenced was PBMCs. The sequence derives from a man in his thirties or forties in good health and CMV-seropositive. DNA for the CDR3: TGCGCCAGCAGCTTGGTGGACACGAACACTGAAGCTTTCTTT. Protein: CASSLVDTNTEAFF. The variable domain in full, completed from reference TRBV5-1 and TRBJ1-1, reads KAGVTQTPRYLIKTRGQQVTLSCSPISGHRSVSWYQQTPGQGLQFLFEYFSETQRNKGNFPGRFSGRQFSNSRSEMNVSTLELGDSALYLCASSLVDTNTEAFFGQGTRLTVV.